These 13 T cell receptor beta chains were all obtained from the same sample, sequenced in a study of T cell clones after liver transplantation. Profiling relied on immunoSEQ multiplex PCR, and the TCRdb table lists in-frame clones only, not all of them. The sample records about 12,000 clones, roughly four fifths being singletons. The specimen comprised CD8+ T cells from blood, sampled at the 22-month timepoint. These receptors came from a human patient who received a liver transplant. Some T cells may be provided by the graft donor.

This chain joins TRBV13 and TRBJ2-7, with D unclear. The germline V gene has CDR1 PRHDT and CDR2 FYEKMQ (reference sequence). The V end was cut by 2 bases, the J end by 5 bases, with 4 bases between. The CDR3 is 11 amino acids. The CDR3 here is CASSLRDEQYF. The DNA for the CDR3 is TGTGCCAGCAGCTTACGGGACGAGCAGTACTTC. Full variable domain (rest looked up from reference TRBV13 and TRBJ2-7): AAGVIQSPRHLIKEKRETATLKCYPIPRHDTVYWYQQGPGQDPQFLISFYEKMQSDKGSIPDRFSAQQFSDYHSELNMSSLELGDSALYFCASSLRDEQYFGPGTRLTVT.

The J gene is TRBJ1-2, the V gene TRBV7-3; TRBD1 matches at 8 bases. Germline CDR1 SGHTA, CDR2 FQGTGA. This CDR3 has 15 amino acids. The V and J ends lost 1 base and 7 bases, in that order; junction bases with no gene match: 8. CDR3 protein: CASSLNPTGGGGYTF. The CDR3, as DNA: TGTGCCAGCAGCTTAAACCCCACAGGGGGGGGTGGCTACACCTTC.

CDR3 loop: CASSFAGVEETQYF. CDR3 DNA sequence: TGTGCCAGCAGTTTTGCAGGAGTAGAGGAGACCCAGTACTTC. The rearrangement joins TRBV27 to TRBJ2-5; the D is unclear. V was trimmed by 3 bases and J by 5 bases, leaving 13 bases between them. This CDR3 has 14 amino acids. Germline V CDR1 and CDR2: MNHEY, SMNVEV (reference sequence).

CDR3 coding DNA: TGTGCCATCAGTGAGTCGGCGAGGAGTGGCAATGAGCAGTTCTTC. Amino acid sequence: CAISESARSGNEQFF. The rearrangement uses TRBV10-3 and TRBJ2-1, with D hard to call. CDR3 size: 15 residues. CDR1 and CDR2 from the germline V gene are ENHRY and SYGVKD. V lost 0 bases and J 6 bases, leaving 12 bases between the germline ends.

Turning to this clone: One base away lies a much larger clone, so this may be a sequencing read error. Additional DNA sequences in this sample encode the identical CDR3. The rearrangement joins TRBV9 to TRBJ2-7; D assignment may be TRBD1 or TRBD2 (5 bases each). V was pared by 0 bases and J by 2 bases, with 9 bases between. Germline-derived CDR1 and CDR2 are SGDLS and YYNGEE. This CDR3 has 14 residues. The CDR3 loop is CASSVDGTPYEQYF. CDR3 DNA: TGTGCCAGCAGCGTAGATGGGACCCCCTACGAGCAGTACTTC.

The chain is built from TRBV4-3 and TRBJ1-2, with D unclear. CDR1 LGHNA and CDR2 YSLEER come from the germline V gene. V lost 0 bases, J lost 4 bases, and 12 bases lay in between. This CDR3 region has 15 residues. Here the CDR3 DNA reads TGCGCCAGCAGCCAAGATGTGGGGATCCGCTATGGCTACACCTTC. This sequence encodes CASSQDVGIRYGYTF.

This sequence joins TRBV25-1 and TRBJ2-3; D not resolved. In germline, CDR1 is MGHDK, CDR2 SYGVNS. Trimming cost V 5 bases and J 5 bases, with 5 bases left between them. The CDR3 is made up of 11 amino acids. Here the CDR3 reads CASSWGDTQYF. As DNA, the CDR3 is TGTGCCAGCAGTTGGGGAGATACGCAGTATTTT.

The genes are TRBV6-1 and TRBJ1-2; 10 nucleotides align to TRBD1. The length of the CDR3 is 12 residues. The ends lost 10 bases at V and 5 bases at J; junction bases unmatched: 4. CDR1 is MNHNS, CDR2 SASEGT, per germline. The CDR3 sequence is CATWTGGYGYTF. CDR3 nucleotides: TGTGCCACATGGACAGGGGGATATGGCTACACCTTC.

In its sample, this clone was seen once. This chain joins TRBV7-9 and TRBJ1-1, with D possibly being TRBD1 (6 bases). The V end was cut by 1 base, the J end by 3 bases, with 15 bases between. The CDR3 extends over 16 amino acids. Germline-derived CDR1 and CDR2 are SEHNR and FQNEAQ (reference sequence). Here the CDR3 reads CASSLGLWGADTEAFF. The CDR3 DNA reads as TGTGCCAGCAGCTTAGGACTATGGGGGGCGGACACTGAAGCTTTCTTT. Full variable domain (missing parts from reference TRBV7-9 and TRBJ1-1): DTGVSQNPRHKITKRGQNVTFRCDPISEHNRLYWYRQTLGQGPEFLTYFQNEAQLEKSRLLSDRFSAERPKGSFSTLEIQRTEQGDSAMYLCASSLGLWGADTEAFFGQGTRLTVV.

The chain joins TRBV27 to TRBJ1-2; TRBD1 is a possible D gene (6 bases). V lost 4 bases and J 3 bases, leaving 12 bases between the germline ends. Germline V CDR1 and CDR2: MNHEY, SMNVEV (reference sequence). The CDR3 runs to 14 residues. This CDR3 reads CASSWRGADYGYTF. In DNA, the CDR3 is TGTGCCAGCAGTTGGAGGGGGGCTGACTATGGCTACACCTTC.

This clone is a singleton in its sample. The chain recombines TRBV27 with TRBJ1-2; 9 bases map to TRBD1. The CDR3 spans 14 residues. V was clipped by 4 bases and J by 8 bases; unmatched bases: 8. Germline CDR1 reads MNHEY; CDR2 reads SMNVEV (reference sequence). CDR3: CASSSGQGRRGYTF. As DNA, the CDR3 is TGTGCCAGCAGTTCCGGACAGGGGAGGAGGGGCTACACCTTC.

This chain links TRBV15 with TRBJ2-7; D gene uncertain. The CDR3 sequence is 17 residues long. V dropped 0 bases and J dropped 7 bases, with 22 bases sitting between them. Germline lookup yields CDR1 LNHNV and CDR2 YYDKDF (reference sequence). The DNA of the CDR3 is TGTGCCACCAGCAGAGATCCCCCGCGTGGGTTTCTTCGTGAGCAGTACTTC. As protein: CATSRDPPRGFLREQYF.

This CDR3 is CASSRSTSGRGAGELFF. CDR3 bases: TGTGCCAGCAGCCGATCCACTAGCGGGAGAGGGGCCGGGGAGCTGTTTTTT. This rearrangement joins TRBV4-2 to TRBJ2-2; 11 bases align to TRBD2. Germline V gives CDR1 LGHNA, CDR2 YNFKEQ. The CDR3 spans 17 residues. Losses at the gene ends were 4 bases for V and 6 bases for J; bases not matched to a gene: 10.